These 10 T cell receptor beta chains came from one sample sequenced in a study of T cells in Graves' hyperthyroidism and ophthalmopathy. Amplified TCR beta CDR3 regions came from RNA transcripts. HTBI primers drove first-round RT-PCR of the TCR CDR3. MiXCR, run by TCRdb on the multiplex PCR reads, gives a single entry per CDR3 protein. The data hold 350,000 to 450,000 distinct CDR3 sequences, with about 14% observed a single time. Sequences were obtained from blood. Receptor source: a man aged 45-65 years with Graves' ophthalmopathy.

This clonotype has at least ten counts. J is TRBJ2-1 and V is TRBV29-1, with 15 nucleotides matching TRBD2. The V segment lost 6 bases and the J segment 7 bases; nucleotides outside the gene matches: 4. Looked up from germline, CDR1 is SQVTM and CDR2 is ANQGSEA. The CDR3 covers 14 residues. The CDR3 bases are TGCAGCGTAGGACTAGCGGGAGGGCCGAATGAGCAGTTCTTC. Protein sequence: CSVGLAGGPNEQFF.

This clonotype was seen more than once but under ten times. V is TRBV12-3 or TRBV12-4 and J is TRBJ2-7; D perhaps matches TRBD2 (7 bases). The CDR3 is made up of 13 amino acids. With 6 bases removed from V and 7 bases from J, the gap between germline ends came to 16 bases. In DNA form, the CDR3 reads TGTGCCAGCAGGCAGTACGAGGGGGGGGAGCAGTACTTC. Its protein is CASRQYEGGEQYF.

This clonotype has at least ten counts. The rearrangement uses TRBV30 and TRBJ1-2; no firm D call. In germline, CDR1 is GTSNPN, CDR2 SVGIG (reference sequence). Between the trimmed V and J ends, which lost 0 bases and 10 bases, there was a span of 9 bases. The CDR3 extends over 11 amino acids. CDR3 loop: CAWSVRGPYTF. In DNA form, the CDR3 reads TGTGCCTGGAGTGTAAGAGGGCCCTACACCTTC.

This clonotype was counted at least ten times. The chain uses TRBV28 and TRBJ1-5, with D possibly matching TRBD1 (6 bases). V lost 6 bases and J lost 2, with 17 bases in between. CDR3 size: 16 residues. Germline V CDR1 and CDR2: MDHEN, SYDVKM. This CDR3 reads CASRFPGEGGNQPQHF. CDR3 bases: TGTGCCAGCAGGTTCCCAGGGGAAGGAGGCAATCAGCCCCAGCATTTT. Complete variable domain (other parts from reference TRBV28 and TRBJ1-5): DVKVTQSSRYLVKRTGEKVFLECVQDMDHENMFWYRQDPGLGLRLIYFSYDVKMKEKGDIPEGYSVSREKKERFSLILESASTNQTSMYLCASRFPGEGGNQPQHFGDGTRLSIL.

In this sample, this clonotype turned up many times. Here the CDR3 DNA reads TGTGCCAGCAGTTCACCTAGCGGGACGACATACGAGCAGTACTTC. This translates into CASSSPSGTTYEQYF. The chain combines TRBV28 with TRBJ2-7; 9 nucleotides line up with TRBD2. V was clipped by 4 bases and J by 4 bases; unmatched bases: 8. The CDR3 consists of 15 residues. From germline, CDR1 is MDHEN and CDR2 SYDVKM.

In its sample, this clonotype was seen many times. This chain joins TRBV7-2 and TRBJ2-3; D unresolved. Germline V CDR1 and CDR2: SGHTA, FQGNSA. V lost 5 bases, J lost 7 bases, and 10 bases lay in between. This CDR3 contains 12 residues. This chain's CDR3 is CASSRTRHTQYF. The CDR3, as DNA: TGTGCCAGCAGCCGGACGCGTCATACGCAGTATTTT.

This clonotype was picked up many times. J is TRBJ2-5 and V is TRBV3-1; TRBD2 agrees at 12 bases. Germline CDR1 and CDR2: LGHDT and YNNKEL (reference sequence). The V segment lost 2 bases and the J segment 5 bases; nucleotides outside the gene matches: 6. The CDR3 is 16 amino acids. The CDR3 nucleotides read TGTGCCAGCAGCCAACTACTAGCGGGAGGTCGTGAGACCCAGTACTTC. Its protein is CASSQLLAGGRETQYF.

In its sample, this clonotype was seen a few times. V and J are TRBV20-1 and TRBJ2-7; D possibly corresponds to TRBD2 (5 bases). Germline CDR1 is DFQATT and CDR2 is SNEGSKA (reference sequence). This CDR3 region has 13 residues. V dropped 1 base and J dropped 3 bases, with 10 bases sitting between them. The chain's CDR3 is CSARVGLNYEQYF. The CDR3 DNA is TGCAGTGCTAGAGTTGGACTGAACTACGAGCAGTACTTC.

This clonotype has a count of ten or more. V usage is TRBV11-2 and J usage is TRBJ2-4, with D possibly matching TRBD2 (6 bases). The CDR3 has 15 amino acids. Trimming cost V 6 bases and J 0 bases, with 12 bases left between them. The V gene's germline CDR1 is SGHAT and CDR2 FQNNGV. The CDR3 DNA follows: TGTGCCAGCAGTCTCCAGGGAGGAGCCAAAAACATTCAGTACTTC. This encodes CASSLQGGAKNIQYF.

V gene TRBV15 combines with J gene TRBJ1-2; no clear D gene. CDR3 length: 12 amino acids. Between the trimmed V and J ends, which lost 0 bases and 4 bases, there was a span of 3 bases. CDR1 is LNHNV and CDR2 is YYDKDF in the germline V gene (reference sequence). Here the CDR3 reads CATSRDTYGYTF. CDR3 nucleotides: TGTGCCACCAGCAGAGACACCTATGGCTACACCTTC. Supplemented by reference TRBV15 and TRBJ1-2, the full variable domain reads DAMVIQNPRYQVTQFGKPVTLSCSQTLNHNVMYWYQQKSSQAPKLLFHYYDKDFNNEADTPDNFQSRRPNTSFCFLDIRSPGLGDTAMYLCATSRDTYGYTFGSGTRLTVV.